What follows are 21 T cell receptor beta chains derived from one specimen sequenced in a study of cytotoxic CD8 clonotypes in ibrutinib-treated CLL. Profiled with immunoSEQ multiplex PCR; TCRdb holds only in-frame clones, not every one. The sample includes fewer than 100,000 clones, 86% of them seen just once. Material: PBMCs, obtained before ibrutinib treatment. All receptors derive from a human donor with chronic lymphocytic leukemia.

The chain recombines TRBV7-9 with TRBJ1-2, with D hard to call. CDR1 is SEHNR and CDR2 is FQNEAQ in the germline V gene (reference sequence). Trimming stripped 1 base from V and 5 bases from J, with 11 bases between. The CDR3 length is 14 residues. The CDR3 coding sequence is TGTGCCAGCAGCTTAGTCCAGTTGACTTATGGCTACACCTTC. It encodes CASSLVQLTYGYTF.

The gene calls are TRBV4-1 and TRBJ2-7, with TRBD2 matching 9 bases. CDR1 MGHRA and CDR2 YSYEKL come from the germline V gene. V lost 0 bases to trimming and J lost 2 bases; unmatched junction nucleotides: 14. There are 19 residues in the CDR3. The DNA of the CDR3 is TGCGCCAGCAGCCAAGATAAAATCGGGCTAGCGGGGACGACCTACGAGCAGTACTTC. Translation gives CASSQDKIGLAGTTYEQYF.

This chain links TRBV11-2 with TRBJ1-4; D gene ambiguous. Trimming stripped 7 bases from V and 3 bases from J, with 24 bases between. In germline, CDR1 is SGHAT, CDR2 FQNNGV. The CDR3 has 18 residues. CDR3 sequence reads: CASTSSRSPMSANEKLFF. In DNA, the CDR3 is TGTGCCAGCACCTCTAGTCGTTCGCCGATGTCTGCTAATGAAAAACTGTTTTTT.

V is TRBV29-1 and J is TRBJ1-2, with a tentative D call TRBD1 (5 bases). Looked up from germline, CDR1 is SQVTM and CDR2 is ANQGSEA. CDR3 length equals 12 residues. V was cut by 8 bases and J by 6 bases, with 16 bases left in between. CDR3 protein: CSSYSGDHGYTF. CDR3 bases: TGCAGCTCCTATTCGGGGGATCATGGCTACACCTTC. Full variable domain (remainder filled in from reference TRBV29-1 and TRBJ1-2): SAVISQKPSRDICQRGTSLTIQCQVDSQVTMMFWYRQQPGQSLTLIATANQGSEATYESGFVIDKFPISRPNLTFSTLTVSNMSPEDSSIYLCSSYSGDHGYTFGSGTRLTVV.

The CDR3 bases are TGTGCCACCAGCAGATCCAGGGGACAATTCTACGAGCAGTACTTC. It is translated as CATSRSRGQFYEQYF. This chain connects TRBV15 to TRBJ2-7; a weak D match, TRBD1 (6 bases). Trimming removed 2 bases at V and 3 bases at J, with 14 bases between. The CDR3 spans 15 residues. The V gene's germline CDR1 is LNHNV and CDR2 YYDKDF (reference sequence).

The sample holds a few counts of this clone. Other DNA variants within this sample encode the same CDR3. This chain links TRBV7-9 with TRBJ1-5; weak D call: TRBD1 (5 bases). Trimming cost V 1 base and J 0 bases, with 7 bases left between them. This CDR3 spans 15 amino acids. The V gene's germline CDR1 is SEHNR and CDR2 FQNEAQ (reference sequence). The CDR3: CASSLGGYSNQPQHF. Written as DNA, the CDR3 is TGTGCCAGCAGCTTAGGGGGGTATAGCAATCAGCCCCAGCATTTT.

The chain combines TRBV9 with TRBJ2-7; 9 bases align to TRBD2. This CDR3 region has 17 residues. CDR1 is SGDLS, CDR2 YYNGEE, per germline. V shed 4 bases and J 5 bases; nucleotides not matched to a gene: 16. In DNA, the CDR3 is TGTGCCAGCAGCCCCAGCCGGCTAGCGGGAACCTGGCACGAGCAGTACTTC. Amino acids: CASSPSRLAGTWHEQYF. Full variable domain (rest looked up from reference TRBV9 and TRBJ2-7): DSGVTQTPKHLITATGQRVTLRCSPRSGDLSVYWYQQSLDQGLQFLIQYYNGEERAKGNILERFSAQQFPDLHSELNLSSLELGDSALYFCASSPSRLAGTWHEQYFGPGTRLTVT.

This chain links TRBV11-3 with TRBJ2-1; maybe TRBD2 (7 bases). Trimming removed 2 bases at V and 6 bases at J, with 11 bases between. The CDR3 totals 14 residues. Per the germline V gene, CDR1 is SGHNT and CDR2 is YENEEA. DNA of the CDR3: TGTGCCAGCAGCTTAATTGCGGGGGCCAATGAGCAGTTCTTC. Translating it yields CASSLIAGANEQFF.

The chain joins TRBV4-1 to TRBJ2-5; 7 nucleotides align to TRBD1. The CDR3 extends over 20 amino acids. Germline V lookup: CDR1 MGHRA, CDR2 YSYEKL. V shed 2 bases and J 5 bases; nucleotides not matched to a gene: 23. CDR3 region: CASSQPLLGQGVEWGETQYF. CDR3 in DNA: TGCGCCAGCAGCCAACCCCTATTGGGTCAGGGGGTCGAGTGGGGGGAGACCCAGTACTTC.

The chain is built from TRBV6-5 and TRBJ1-5; D not resolved. Germline CDR1 is MNHEY and CDR2 is SVGAGI. The length of the CDR3 is 11 residues. The V end lost 8 bases, the J end lost 6 bases, and 8 bases lay between the germline ends. CDR3 in DNA: TGTGCCAGCGGGTTGGGTCAGCCCCAGCATTTT. Translation gives CASGLGQPQHF.

This chain uses TRBV27 with TRBJ2-2; D gene ambiguous. This CDR3 has 14 residues. Trimming cost V 2 bases and J 7 bases, with 11 bases left between them. CDR1 and CDR2 from the germline V gene are MNHEY and SMNVEV (reference sequence). Here the CDR3 DNA reads TGTGCCAGCAGTTTAGGGCAGACGAACGGGGAGCTGTTTTTT. Its protein is CASSLGQTNGELFF.

Sample share makes this clone large. V usage is TRBV5-8 and J usage is TRBJ2-7, with a tentative D call TRBD1 (6 bases). This CDR3 is built from 15 residues. The germline V gene has CDR1 SGHTS and CDR2 YDEGEE. The V end lost 0 bases, the J end lost 7 bases, and 17 bases lay between the germline ends. The CDR3 here is CASSLEGTRSGEQYF. CDR3 sequence (DNA): TGTGCCAGCAGCTTGGAGGGGACAAGGTCGGGGGAGCAGTACTTC.

This rearrangement joins TRBV16 to TRBJ2-7; TRBD1 matches at 9 bases. V lost 4 bases to trimming and J lost 0 bases; unmatched junction nucleotides: 4. The CDR3 is made up of 15 amino acids. Per the germline V gene, CDR1 is KGHSY and CDR2 is FQNENV. The CDR3 here is CASSPGTGFSYEQYF. In DNA form, the CDR3 reads TGTGCCAGCAGCCCCGGGACAGGGTTCTCCTACGAGCAGTACTTC.

This clone appeared a few times. CDR3 DNA: TGTGCCAGCAACGGACTAGGTTACAATGAGCAGTTCTTC. This encodes CASNGLGYNEQFF. V is TRBV6-5 and J is TRBJ2-1, with TRBD2 matching 7 bases. Germline V gives CDR1 MNHEY, CDR2 SVGAGI. J was trimmed by 4 bases and V by 7 bases; bases with no gene match: 4. The CDR3 has 13 residues.

This sequence joins TRBV27 and TRBJ1-1; D unresolved. Germline V gene sequence: CDR1 MNHEY, CDR2 SMNVEV (reference sequence). The CDR3 covers 13 residues. The V end was cut by 0 bases, the J end by 4 bases, with 6 bases between. CDR3 loop: CASSLSDGTEAFF. The CDR3 region has the DNA TGTGCCAGCAGTTTATCGGACGGCACTGAAGCTTTCTTT.

The rearrangement uses TRBV27 and TRBJ2-7, with 9 nucleotides matching TRBD1. The J segment lost 4 bases and the V segment lost 6 bases, leaving 10 bases of the junction unmatched. The CDR3 length is 15 residues. Germline V lookup: CDR1 MNHEY, CDR2 SMNVEV (reference sequence). The CDR3 spells CASSGSRTGVYEQYF. In DNA form, the CDR3 reads TGTGCCAGCAGCGGAAGTAGGACAGGGGTTTACGAGCAGTACTTC.

A few counts support this clone. This rearrangement joins TRBV6-5 to TRBJ1-4; TRBD1 is a possible D gene (6 bases). Germline V gene lookup returns CDR1 MNHEY and CDR2 SVGAGI. The CDR3 contains 14 residues. Trimming removed 6 bases from V and 7 bases from J, with 15 bases in between. Here the CDR3 reads CASRSMGGVEKLFF. The CDR3, as DNA: TGTGCCAGCAGGTCGATGGGGGGCGTTGAAAAACTGTTTTTT.

The J gene is TRBJ2-1, the V gene TRBV25-1; 7 bases agree with TRBD2. This CDR3 spans 16 amino acids. Trimming cost V 4 bases and J 3 bases; bases outside gene matches: 9. Germline lookup yields CDR1 MGHDK and CDR2 SYGVNS. CDR3 region: CASSAQRSGNYNEQFF. In DNA, the CDR3 is TGTGCCAGCAGTGCTCAAAGAAGCGGGAACTACAATGAGCAGTTCTTC.

This rearrangement joins TRBV9 to TRBJ2-3; tentatively, D is TRBD2 (6 bases). The CDR3 has 15 amino acids. The germline CDR1 and CDR2 sequences are SGDLS and YYNGEE. Deletions cut 0 bases from V and 0 bases from J, with 8 bases between. The CDR3 sequence: CASSVVGGSTDTQYF. DNA of the CDR3: TGTGCCAGCAGCGTAGTTGGGGGGAGCACAGATACGCAGTATTTT.

The CDR3, as DNA: TGTGCCAGCAGCTTAAATGGCGCTGAGAGGACTAATGAAAAACTGTTTTTT. Its protein product is CASSLNGAERTNEKLFF. V is TRBV5-6 and J is TRBJ1-4; no firm D call. Per germline, CDR1 SGHDT and CDR2 YYEEEE. CDR3 length equals 17 residues. The ends were cut back, 2 bases at V and 2 bases at J, with 16 bases in the middle.

The chain combines TRBV7-6 with TRBJ2-1; D is uncertain. The V gene lost 1 base and the J gene lost 1 base, with 2 bases spanning the gap. Germline CDR1 and CDR2: SGHVS and FNYEAQ. The CDR3 runs 13 residues. The CDR3 nucleotides are TGTGCCAGCAGCTTAGGATCCTACAATGAGCAGTTCTTC. Its translation: CASSLGSYNEQFF.